Given below is one T cell receptor (beta chain) in context. The Seattle patients joined while their infection was active and were tracked longitudinally afterward. These data come from a study of blood T cell repertoires in COVID-19. Germline CDR1 SGHTA, CDR2 FQGTGA. Germline trimming cut 5 bases from V and 4 bases from J; bases unmatched to any gene: 8. The CDR3 length is 15 residues. Method: immunoSEQ multiplex PCR; TCRdb's copy keeps in-frame clones and lacks some. Seen here are 150,000 to 200,000 clones, over 80% observed once, and the top ten hold around 1%. Sequenced material: peripheral blood. V usage is TRBV7-3 and J usage is TRBJ2-3, with 8 bases lining up with TRBD2. This receptor was identified in a man aged 55-75 years with COVID-19, enrolled during active disease. The CDR3 sequence: CASSPGLAGSDTQYF. The CDR3 nucleotides read TGTGCCAGCAGCCCCGGACTAGCAGGTTCAGATACGCAGTATTTT.